This entry concerns a single T cell receptor (beta chain). Its antigen is not yet known. Base qualities are not provided; no much larger clone lies one nucleotide away. One collaborating source in Seattle enrolled patients during active infection and followed them longitudinally through the course of disease. The collaborating institutions used their own protocols to collect whole blood in K2EDTA tubes. For TCRbeta analysis, collaborator samples were shipped as frozen whole blood, as isolated PBMCs, or as DNA extracted from either sample type. These data originate in a study of blood T cell repertoires in COVID-19 (dated by TCRdb to the early 2020s). Some background on the complete study: The collaborator samples originated in the United States, Italy and Spain and spanned the acute and convalescent phases of COVID-19. The prospective study material was composed of cDNA or gDNA derived from T cells, B-cell-depleted T cells, or PBMCs. Subjects who had been exposed to COVID-19, were actively infected with it, or had recovered from it provided the deeply sampled blood TCRbeta repertoires that made up the dataset. The repertoires were released in a freely available public database meant as a resource for research on the immune response to SARS-CoV-2. Samples were obtained from the ongoing ImmuneRACE study (first 160 participants) and from about 1,300 subjects provided by 6 global collaborators. A de-identified subject ID, COVID-19 status, age in years and sex were almost always included in the sample metadata. Where available, HLA class I and class II types were taken from metadata supplied by the sample provider and were not determined by assay-based typing. Study-wide conclusions, independent of this receptor: The amount of clinical and demographic metadata varied by source and participant and was provided uncurated.

The immunoSEQ Assay, a bias-controlled multiplex PCR, was used to amplify TCRbeta CDR3 regions from genomic DNA. Per the source publication's procedure: The number of nucleated cells in each sample was estimated from the amplification of reference gene primers within the assay. To quantify the absolute abundance of each unique TCRbeta CDR3 rearrangement, sequence reads were collapsed and filtered. For each sample, productive Simpson clonality was calculated by taking the square root of Simpson's diversity index across productive rearrangements. TCRdb provides this immuneACCESS table in a form limited to in-frame rearrangements. Some clones are lacking; in checked studies, under half of them reflect an unresolved V gene, and why the rest are absent is not known. V and J calls and clone size are those listed in that table; D and trimming were worked out from the DNA. Across this sample there are approximately 190,000 clones, with 82% seen only once. Around 7.8% of the sample lies in the top ten.

V was cut back by 5 bases and J by 8 bases, leaving a gap of 18 bases between them. Looking up the germline V gene yields CDR1 MGHDK and CDR2 SYGVNS. Measured from the cysteine to the phenylalanine, the CDR3 is 15 residues long. Just the 45-base CDR3 DNA is kept, in frame starting at base 1. The TCR was taken from a woman in her sixties or seventies with COVID-19, enrolled during active disease. Sequenced material: peripheral blood. The chain joins TRBV25-1 to TRBJ1-4, with TRBD1 as a weak D call on 5 bases. The CDR3 corresponds to CASSSPAGGHEKLFF. The DNA reads TGTGCCAGCAGTTCCCCCGCGGGGGGTCACGAAAAACTGTTTTTT.